This T cell receptor (beta chain) was captured by sequencing in a study of CD4 T cells in relation to SARS-CoV-2 and coronaviruses. Naive and memory CD4+ T cells were cultured with CEF, then survey-sequenced. Clones were sequenced by immunoSEQ multiplex PCR, and TCRdb holds only the in-frame ones, with some missing. This table holds about 41,000 clones, over 70% found once. Notes on this clone: Its antigen is as yet unknown.

The CDR3 covers 13 residues. Germline loops: CDR1 SGHRS, CDR2 YFSETQ. The V and J ends lost 6 bases and 0 bases respectively, with 9 bases between them. This TCR came from an adult with COVID-19. This chain joins TRBV5-1 and TRBJ1-1; unclear D gene. The sample was naive CD4+ T cells from PBMCs, cultured in vitro. Subset given: naive CD4+ T cells isolated by negative enrichment. The CDR3 spells CASKFQVNTEAFF. Written as DNA, the CDR3 is TGCGCCAGCAAATTCCAGGTGAACACTGAAGCTTTCTTT.